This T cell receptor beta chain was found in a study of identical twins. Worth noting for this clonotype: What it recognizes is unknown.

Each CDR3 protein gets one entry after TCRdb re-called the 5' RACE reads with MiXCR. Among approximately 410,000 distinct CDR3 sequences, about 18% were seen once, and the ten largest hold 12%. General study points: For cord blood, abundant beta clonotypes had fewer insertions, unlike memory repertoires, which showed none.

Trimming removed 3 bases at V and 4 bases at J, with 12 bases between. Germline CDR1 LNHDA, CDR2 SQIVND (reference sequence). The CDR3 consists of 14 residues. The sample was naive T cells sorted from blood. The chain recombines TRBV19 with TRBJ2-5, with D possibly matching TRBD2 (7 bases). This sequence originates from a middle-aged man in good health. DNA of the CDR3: TGTGCCAGTAGTATGGGGGCGGGAGCAGAGACCCAGTACTTC. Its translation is CASSMGAGAETQYF.